Listed below are T cell receptor beta chains from one sample, sequenced in a study of blood T cell repertoires in COVID-19. Repertoires were generated with immunoSEQ multiplex PCR, while TCRdb's copy carries only in-frame clones and drops some. The repertoire consists of about 150,000 clones, with roughly nine tenths occurring once and the leading ten covering about 4.1%. The material sequenced was peripheral blood. The origin of the receptors is a woman aged 60-75 years with active or convalescent COVID-19. Both conserved end residues are part of each CDR3. A D gene is named only where the DNA matches it firmly. Only some rows state a clone size, as once, few, many or a class for expanded clones.

CDR3nt: TGTGCCAGCTCACCAACCGTCGGTGGCAATCAGCCCCAGCATTTT
CDR3aa: CASSPTVGGNQPQHF
abundance: .
v_gene: TRBV18
d_gene: .
j_gene: TRBJ1-5

CDR3nt: TGTGCCAGCAGCACAACAGGCCTTAATTCACCCCTCCACTTT
CDR3aa: CASSTTGLNSPLHF
abundance: .
v_gene: TRBV7-8
d_gene: .
j_gene: TRBJ1-6

CDR3nt: TGTGCCAGCAGAAAGGGACAGGGGAATGAAAAACTGTTTTTT
CDR3aa: CASRKGQGNEKLFF
abundance: .
v_gene: TRBV27
d_gene: TRBD1
j_gene: TRBJ1-4

CDR3nt: TGTGCCAGCAGCACCGACACTGGCAACTATGGCTACACCTTC
CDR3aa: CASSTDTGNYGYTF
abundance: .
v_gene: TRBV5-4
d_gene: .
j_gene: TRBJ1-2

CDR3nt: TGTGCCAGCTCCCAACAGGGGGCGACTTTGGAGACCCAGTACTTC
CDR3aa: CASSQQGATLETQYF
abundance: .
v_gene: TRBV18
d_gene: TRBD1
j_gene: TRBJ2-5

CDR3nt: TGTGCCAGCAGCAGAAACAGGGAAGAGACCCAGTACTTC
CDR3aa: CASSRNREETQYF
abundance: .
v_gene: TRBV7-2
d_gene: .
j_gene: TRBJ2-5

CDR3nt: TGCGCCAGCAGTGAGGGGCACGCGGGGGAGACCCAGTACTTC
CDR3aa: CASSEGHAGETQYF
abundance: once
v_gene: TRBV10-1
d_gene: .
j_gene: TRBJ2-5

CDR3nt: TGTGCCACCAGCCTGGGACAGACGAGCTCTGGAAACACCATATATTTT
CDR3aa: CATSLGQTSSGNTIYF
abundance: .
v_gene: TRBV15
d_gene: TRBD1
j_gene: TRBJ1-3

CDR3nt: TGTGCCAGCAGTCGTCAGGGAGGAACTGAAGCTTTCTTT
CDR3aa: CASSRQGGTEAFF
abundance: few
v_gene: TRBV12-3/TRBV12-4
d_gene: .
j_gene: TRBJ1-1

CDR3nt: TGTGCCACCAGCAGAGATGGGGCAAGGGCTGGAAACACCATATATTTT
CDR3aa: CATSRDGARAGNTIYF
abundance: .
v_gene: TRBV15
d_gene: .
j_gene: TRBJ1-3

CDR3nt: TGCGCCAGCAGTCAATACCGGTCACGGAGATCCTACGAGCAGTACTTC
CDR3aa: CASSQYRSRRSYEQYF
abundance: .
v_gene: TRBV23-1
d_gene: .
j_gene: TRBJ2-7

CDR3nt: TGCGCCAGCAGCCAAGATTTTTTAGTTGGCTACACCTTC
CDR3aa: CASSQDFLVGYTF
abundance: .
v_gene: TRBV4-3
d_gene: .
j_gene: TRBJ1-2

CDR3nt: TGTGCCAGCAGTGAAGTTGAGGGTTCCGAGCAGTACTTC
CDR3aa: CASSEVEGSEQYF
abundance: .
v_gene: TRBV6-4
d_gene: .
j_gene: TRBJ2-7

CDR3nt: TGTGCCAGCAGTAAGGACAATTCAAAGAGGGCTTTCTTT
CDR3aa: CASSKDNSKRAFF
abundance: .
v_gene: TRBV6-6
d_gene: .
j_gene: TRBJ1-1

CDR3nt: TGTGCCAGCAGTGAATGGGCAACCGGGGAGCTGTTTTTT
CDR3aa: CASSEWATGELFF
abundance: .
v_gene: TRBV2
d_gene: .
j_gene: TRBJ2-2

CDR3nt: TGTGCCAGCTCAGCCGGACAGGGGCAAAACTACGAGCAGTACTTC
CDR3aa: CASSAGQGQNYEQYF
abundance: .
v_gene: TRBV18
d_gene: TRBD1
j_gene: TRBJ2-7

CDR3nt: TGTGCCAGCAGCTCGGACAGGGCGTCCGGGGAGCTGTTTTTT
CDR3aa: CASSSDRASGELFF
abundance: .
v_gene: TRBV7-2
d_gene: TRBD1
j_gene: TRBJ2-2

CDR3nt: TGTGCCAGCAGCTTCGGACAGGTCATTCAGTACTTC
CDR3aa: CASSFGQVIQYF
abundance: few
v_gene: TRBV6-2/TRBV6-3
d_gene: TRBD1
j_gene: TRBJ2-4

CDR3nt: TGTGCCAGCAGCACTGGTTGGAGCACCGGGGAGCTGTTTTTT
CDR3aa: CASSTGWSTGELFF
abundance: .
v_gene: TRBV27
d_gene: .
j_gene: TRBJ2-2

CDR3nt: TGTGCTAGTGGTTTGGAGCGGACAGGGGGCACTGAAGCTTTCTTT
CDR3aa: CASGLERTGGTEAFF
abundance: few
v_gene: TRBV12-5
d_gene: TRBD1
j_gene: TRBJ1-1

CDR3nt: TGCAGCGTTGTAGGGTTAGCGGGGGTTCAGGAGACCCAGTACTTC
CDR3aa: CSVVGLAGVQETQYF
abundance: .
v_gene: TRBV29-1
d_gene: TRBD2
j_gene: TRBJ2-5

CDR3nt: TGTGCCAGCAGCCCGGGACAGACCTACGAGCAGTACTTC
CDR3aa: CASSPGQTYEQYF
abundance: few
v_gene: TRBV5-4
d_gene: TRBD1
j_gene: TRBJ2-7

CDR3nt: TGTGCCAGCAGCCCCGGGACTCCGAACACTGAAGCTTTCTTT
CDR3aa: CASSPGTPNTEAFF
abundance: .
v_gene: TRBV7-8
d_gene: .
j_gene: TRBJ1-1